These 22 T cell receptor beta chains were sequenced from one sample in a study of blood T cells in healthy people across ages (dated by TCRdb to the mid-2010s). The library was obtained by 5' RACE. For sequencing, an Illumina HiSeq 2500 was employed. A second about 6 to 11 cycle PCR used a sample-barcoded 5' primer and a J-beta primer mix. The raw public reads went through TCRdb reprocessing: fastp at Q25, MiXCR clone calling, in-frame beta chains kept. Every entry covers one CDR3 protein and lists the most common genes and DNA from its rows. This sample holds over a million distinct CDR3 sequences; approximately 59% were observed only once. The ten biggest clones cover approximately 7% of the sample. The sequenced material came from blood. The origin of the receptors is a man aged 18-30 years in good health.

This chain links TRBV2 with TRBJ1-2; D might be TRBD1 (5 bases). The CDR3 has 15 residues. V was cut by 0 bases and J by 0 bases, with 8 bases left in between. The germline V gene encodes CDR1 SNHLY and CDR2 FYNNEI. The CDR3 loop is CASSEARTPNYGYTF. The CDR3 DNA follows: TGTGCCAGCAGTGAAGCCCGGACACCTAACTATGGCTACACCTTC.

This clonotype has more than one count but fewer than ten. V and J are TRBV20-1 and TRBJ2-1, with 11 bases fitting TRBD2. Germline-derived CDR1 and CDR2 are DFQATT and SNEGSKA (reference sequence). The J segment lost 8 bases and the V segment lost 0 bases, leaving 15 bases of the junction unmatched. This CDR3 comprises 18 residues. This CDR3 is CSARDELAGVGSRDEQFF. As DNA, the CDR3 is TGCAGTGCTAGAGATGAACTAGCGGGAGTGGGGTCCCGAGATGAGCAGTTCTTC.

The gene calls are TRBV20-1 and TRBJ2-3; possibly TRBD2 for D (6 bases). V lost 5 bases and J lost 2, with 20 bases in between. The CDR3 runs 16 residues. The V gene's germline CDR1 is DFQATT and CDR2 SNEGSKA (reference sequence). In DNA, the CDR3 is TGCAGTGCTTTAACCCCCCTACCGGGAGACACAGATACGCAGTATTTT. It specifies CSALTPLPGDTDTQYF.

The rearrangement links TRBV3-1 to TRBJ2-7, with TRBD1 identical over 7 bases. Trimming cost V 1 base and J 12 bases; bases outside gene matches: 6. Germline CDR1 is LGHDT and CDR2 is YNNKEL (reference sequence). The CDR3 loop spans 12 amino acids. The CDR3 DNA is TGTGCCAGCAGCCAAGGGGACGGACAGGCGTACTTC. It specifies CASSQGDGQAYF.

The rearrangement links TRBV29-1 to TRBJ2-1; D might be TRBD2 (5 bases). The CDR3 has 13 residues. V lost 7 bases, J lost 3 bases, and 13 bases lay in between. Germline CDR1 reads SQVTM; CDR2 reads ANQGSEA. The CDR3 DNA follows: TGCAGCGGGGCGGGTTATGGCTACAATGAGCAGTTCTTC. Translating gives CSGAGYGYNEQFF.

This chain connects TRBV5-1 to TRBJ2-5, with D possibly being TRBD1 (6 bases). The end of the DNA is better explained by TRBJ2-7, so the J call may be wrong. This CDR3 comprises 16 residues. Per germline, CDR1 SGHRS and CDR2 YFSETQ. The CDR3 coding sequence is TGCGCCAGCAGCTTGGCTAACAGGGATTTGGTCTACGAGCAGTACTTC. Protein: CASSLANRDLVYEQYF.

The chain carries TRBV25-1 and TRBJ2-5; 10 bases are a match to TRBD1. Looked up from germline, CDR1 is MGHDK and CDR2 is SYGVNS. The V gene end was trimmed by 3 bases and the J gene end by 6 bases; junction bases not matched to a gene: 13. The CDR3 sequence is 17 residues long. The CDR3 DNA reads as TGTGCCAGCAGTGATCCCCGGCCCGACAGGGGGCATAAGACCCAGTACTTC. The encoded protein is CASSDPRPDRGHKTQYF.

This clonotype came up once. At one end, the junction sequence differs from germline, possibly due to a read error. The V and J genes are TRBV29-1 and TRBJ2-1; the D gene is possibly TRBD1 (6 bases). The CDR3 has 13 residues. Per the germline V gene, CDR1 is SQVTM and CDR2 is ANQGSEA. The CDR3 protein is CSGEDFDRWEQFF. The DNA of the CDR3 is TGCAGCGGTGAAGATTTCGACAGGTGGGAGCAGTTCTTC.

As to this clonotype: The junction departs from the called germline gene at one end, perhaps through a read error. V is TRBV28 and J is TRBJ2-7; 7 bases fit TRBD1. The CDR3 sequence is 13 residues long. Germline loops: CDR1 MDHEN, CDR2 SYDVKM. Here the CDR3 reads CACSGRQGTEQYF. The CDR3 nucleotides are TGTGCCTGCAGTGGGAGACAGGGAACCGAGCAGTACTTC. Filled out from reference TRBV28 and TRBJ2-7, the complete variable domain reads DVKVTQSSRYLVKRTGEKVFLECVQDMDHENMFWYRQDPGLGLRLIYFSYDVKMKEKGDIPEGYSVSREKKERFSLILESASTNQTSMYLCACSGRQGTEQYFGPGTRLTVT.

The chain has TRBV29-1 and TRBJ1-1; D ambiguous. Germline CDR1 and CDR2: SQVTM and ANQGSEA. V shed 6 bases and J shed 11 bases, with 22 bases lying between them. The CDR3 has 13 amino acids. DNA for the CDR3: TGCAGCGTGTTGAATCCGGCATCTCGTCAGGCTTTCTTT. It specifies CSVLNPASRQAFF.

This chain connects TRBV4-3 to TRBJ2-3; TRBD1 might be the D (5 bases). V was cut by 4 bases and J by 0 bases, with 11 bases left in between. CDR3 length: 15 amino acids. Germline V CDR1 and CDR2: LGHNA, YSLEER. CDR3 region: CASSPRVTSTDTQYF. Written as DNA, the CDR3 is TGCGCCAGCAGCCCCAGGGTTACGAGCACAGATACGCAGTATTTT.

This chain links TRBV11-2 with TRBJ1-1; D gene uncertain. This CDR3 region has 14 residues. CDR1 and CDR2 from the germline V gene are SGHAT and FQNNGV. V was trimmed by 0 bases and J by 4 bases, leaving 9 bases between them. The CDR3 sequence is CASSLDRRITEAFF. The CDR3 DNA reads as TGTGCCAGCAGCTTAGATCGAAGAATCACTGAAGCTTTCTTT.

This sequence joins TRBV10-3 and TRBJ2-7; the match to TRBD2 covers 12 bases. With 9 bases clipped from V and 3 bases from J, the junction kept 3 bases outside the gene matches. The CDR3 totals 13 residues. Germline V lookup: CDR1 ENHRY, CDR2 SYGVKD. The CDR3 DNA reads TGTGCCATTAGACTAGCGGGAGACTACGAGCAGTACTTC. Its translation: CAIRLAGDYEQYF.

The V gene is TRBV29-1, the J gene TRBJ1-1; D not resolved. V shed 4 bases and J shed 1 base, with 7 bases lying between them. The CDR3 is 12 residues long. Germline V lookup: CDR1 SQVTM, CDR2 ANQGSEA. The CDR3 DNA is TGCAGCGTTGGAGAGTCGAACACTGAAGCTTTCTTT. Encoded protein: CSVGESNTEAFF.

This chain connects TRBV4-1 to TRBJ2-3; a possible D gene is TRBD2 (6 bases). Germline V gene lookup returns CDR1 MGHRA and CDR2 YSYEKL. The V and J ends lost 0 bases and 0 bases respectively, with 13 bases between them. The CDR3 has 17 amino acids. The CDR3 DNA reads as TGCGCCAGCAGCCAAGATCGAATCGGGACTAGCACAGATACGCAGTATTTT. As protein: CASSQDRIGTSTDTQYF.

CDR3 in DNA: TGTGCCAGCAGGACGGAAGAATTATTAGTAGAGACCCAGTACTTC. Translation: CASRTEELLVETQYF. The rearrangement uses TRBV25-1 and TRBJ2-5; D gene ambiguous. CDR1 is MGHDK and CDR2 is SYGVNS in the germline V gene. The CDR3 length is 15 residues. Trimming left V 6 bases short and J 4 bases short, with 18 bases between.

This clonotype was seen only a few times. V usage is TRBV29-1 and J usage is TRBJ2-1, with 11 bases that match TRBD2. The V and J ends lost 3 bases and 2 bases, in that order; junction bases with no gene match: 12. CDR3 length equals 18 residues. Germline V CDR1 and CDR2: SQVTM, ANQGSEA. The CDR3 is CSVEGLAEGVGAYNEQFF. The CDR3, as DNA: TGCAGCGTTGAGGGACTAGCGGAGGGAGTCGGCGCCTACAATGAGCAGTTCTTC.

This clonotype appeared once. The chain combines TRBV28 with TRBJ1-2, with 9 bases matching TRBD1. Trimming at V came to 6 bases and at J to 5 bases, leaving 7 bases not matched to a gene. Germline V gene lookup returns CDR1 MDHEN and CDR2 SYDVKM. This CDR3 is 14 amino acids long. The DNA of the CDR3 is TGTGCCAGCAGGGTCGGGACAGGGATTTATGGCTACACCTTC. It codes for CASRVGTGIYGYTF.

V and J are TRBV11-2 and TRBJ2-2; weak D call: TRBD1 (6 bases). This CDR3 region has 14 residues. Trimming removed 2 bases from V and 9 bases from J, with 13 bases in between. The germline CDR1 and CDR2 sequences are SGHAT and FQNNGV. CDR3 region: CASSLNVGDRELFF. The CDR3, as DNA: TGTGCCAGCAGCTTAAATGTCGGGGACAGGGAGCTGTTTTTT.

This clonotype appeared a few times. The rearrangement links TRBV15 to TRBJ2-1; perhaps TRBD2 as D (5 bases). The germline V and J ends were trimmed by 3 bases and 7 bases, with 22 bases remaining between them. This CDR3 is 17 amino acids long. Per germline, CDR1 LNHNV and CDR2 YYDKDF (reference sequence). The CDR3: CATSRIIQDSNANEQFF. DNA of the CDR3: TGTGCCACCAGCAGGATTATTCAGGACTCGAACGCAAATGAGCAGTTCTTC.

V and J are TRBV5-1 and TRBJ2-7, with 8 nucleotides matching TRBD1. The DNA end is a closer match to TRBJ2-5, so the J assignment may be wrong. CDR1 is SGHRS and CDR2 is YFSETQ in the germline V gene. The CDR3 runs 15 residues. In DNA, the CDR3 is TGCGCCAGCAGCTCCGCCGGGACAGGAATAGAGACCCAGTACTTC. Its protein is CASSSAGTGIETQYF.

This clonotype came up a few times. This chain joins TRBV6-5 and TRBJ2-1; no definite D call. Looked up from germline, CDR1 is MNHEY and CDR2 is SVGAGI. V lost 2 bases and J lost 7, with 9 bases in between. The CDR3 loop spans 13 amino acids. The CDR3 sequence: CASSYAADNEQFF. The CDR3 coding sequence is TGTGCCAGCAGTTACGCGGCTGATAATGAGCAGTTCTTC.